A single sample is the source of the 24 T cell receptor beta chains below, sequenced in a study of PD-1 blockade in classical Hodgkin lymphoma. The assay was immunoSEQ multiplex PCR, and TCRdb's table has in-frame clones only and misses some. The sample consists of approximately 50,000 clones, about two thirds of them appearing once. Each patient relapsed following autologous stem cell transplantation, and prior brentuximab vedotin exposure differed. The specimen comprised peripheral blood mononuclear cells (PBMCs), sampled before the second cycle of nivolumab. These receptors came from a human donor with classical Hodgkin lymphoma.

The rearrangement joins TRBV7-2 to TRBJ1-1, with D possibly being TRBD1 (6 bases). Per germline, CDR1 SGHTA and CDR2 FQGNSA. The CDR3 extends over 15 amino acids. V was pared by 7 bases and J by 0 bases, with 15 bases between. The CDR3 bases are TGTGCCAGCACCCCCCGGGGGCCCATGAACACTGAAGCTTTCTTT. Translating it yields CASTPRGPMNTEAFF.

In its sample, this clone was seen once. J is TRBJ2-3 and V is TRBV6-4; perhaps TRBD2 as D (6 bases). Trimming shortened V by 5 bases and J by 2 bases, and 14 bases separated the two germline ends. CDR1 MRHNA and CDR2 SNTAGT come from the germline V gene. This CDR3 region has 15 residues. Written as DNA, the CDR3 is TGTGCCAGCAGTCGTGGACTATTCCCCACAGATACGCAGTATTTT. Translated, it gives CASSRGLFPTDTQYF.

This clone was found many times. CDR3 sequence reads: CASSPPATLTGNTIYF. The DNA of the CDR3 is TGTGCCAGCTCACCACCGGCGACACTCACTGGAAACACCATATATTTT. The chain combines TRBV18 with TRBJ1-3, with D uncertain. The germline V and J ends were trimmed by 0 bases and 2 bases, with 11 bases remaining between them. The CDR3 length is 16 residues. The germline V gene has CDR1 KGHSH and CDR2 LQKENI.

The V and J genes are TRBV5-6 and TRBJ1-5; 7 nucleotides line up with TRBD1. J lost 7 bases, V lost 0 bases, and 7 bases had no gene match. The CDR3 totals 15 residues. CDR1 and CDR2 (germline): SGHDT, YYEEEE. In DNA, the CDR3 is TGTGCCAGCAGCTTGGAAGGCAGGGGGGGACAGCCCCAGCATTTT. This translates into CASSLEGRGGQPQHF.

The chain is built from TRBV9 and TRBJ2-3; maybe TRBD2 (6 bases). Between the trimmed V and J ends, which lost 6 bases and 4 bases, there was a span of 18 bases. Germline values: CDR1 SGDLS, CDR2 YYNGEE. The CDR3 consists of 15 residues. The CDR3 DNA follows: TGTGCCAGCACCGTGAGGGCCGGAGGGGCAGATACGCAGTATTTT. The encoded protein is CASTVRAGGADTQYF.

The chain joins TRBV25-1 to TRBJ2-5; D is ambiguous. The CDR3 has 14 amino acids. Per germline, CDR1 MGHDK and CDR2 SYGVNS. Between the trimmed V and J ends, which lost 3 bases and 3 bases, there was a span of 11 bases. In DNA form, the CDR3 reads TGTGCCAGCAGTGATCCCCCTTTCAAAGAGACCCAGTACTTC. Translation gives CASSDPPFKETQYF.

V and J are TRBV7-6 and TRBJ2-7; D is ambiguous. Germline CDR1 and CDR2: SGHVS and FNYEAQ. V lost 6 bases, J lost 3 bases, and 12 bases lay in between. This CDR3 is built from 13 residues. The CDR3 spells CASSPGPNYEQYF. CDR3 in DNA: TGTGCCAGCAGTCCTGGACCCAACTACGAGCAGTACTTC.

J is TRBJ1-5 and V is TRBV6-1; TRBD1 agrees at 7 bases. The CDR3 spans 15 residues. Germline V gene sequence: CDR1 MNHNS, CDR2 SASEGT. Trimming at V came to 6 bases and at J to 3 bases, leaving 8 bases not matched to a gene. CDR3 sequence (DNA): TGTGCCAGCAGACAACAAGACAGGGACAATCAGCCCCAGCATTTT. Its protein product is CASRQQDRDNQPQHF.

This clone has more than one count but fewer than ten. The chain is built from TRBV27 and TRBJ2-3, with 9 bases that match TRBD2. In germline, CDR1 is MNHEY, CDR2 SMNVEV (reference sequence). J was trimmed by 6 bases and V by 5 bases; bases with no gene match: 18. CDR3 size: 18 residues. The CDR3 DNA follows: TGTGCCAGCAGTCGACGGCCACAGGGGCTAGCGGGAAGGGATACGCAGTATTTT. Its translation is CASSRRPQGLAGRDTQYF.

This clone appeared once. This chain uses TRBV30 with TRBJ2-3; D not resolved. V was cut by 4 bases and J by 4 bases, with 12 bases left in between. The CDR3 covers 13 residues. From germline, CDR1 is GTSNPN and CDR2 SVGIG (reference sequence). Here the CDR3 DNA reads TGTGCCTGGACTCCGAGGCGGTCAGATACGCAGTATTTT. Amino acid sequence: CAWTPRRSDTQYF.

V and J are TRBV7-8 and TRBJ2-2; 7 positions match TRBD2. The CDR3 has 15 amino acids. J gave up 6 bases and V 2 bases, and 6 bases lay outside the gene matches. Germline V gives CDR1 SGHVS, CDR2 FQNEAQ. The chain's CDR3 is CASSLYLAVAGELFF. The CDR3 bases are TGTGCCAGCAGCTTATATCTAGCGGTCGCCGGGGAGCTGTTTTTT.

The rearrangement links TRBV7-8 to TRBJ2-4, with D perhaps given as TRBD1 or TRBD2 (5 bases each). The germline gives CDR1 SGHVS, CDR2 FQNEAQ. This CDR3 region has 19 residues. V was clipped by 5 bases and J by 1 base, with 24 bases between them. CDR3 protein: CASSPASGPLVSAKNIQYF. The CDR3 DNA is TGTGCCAGCAGCCCCGCCTCGGGACCGCTAGTTTCGGCCAAAAACATTCAGTACTTC.

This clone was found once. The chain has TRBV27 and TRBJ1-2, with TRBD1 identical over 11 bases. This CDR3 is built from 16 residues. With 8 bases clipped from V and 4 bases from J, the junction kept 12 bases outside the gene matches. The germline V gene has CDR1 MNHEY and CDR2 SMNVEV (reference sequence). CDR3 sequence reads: CASGATDRGRIYGYTF. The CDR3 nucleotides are TGTGCCAGCGGCGCTACGGACAGGGGGCGGATCTATGGCTACACCTTC.

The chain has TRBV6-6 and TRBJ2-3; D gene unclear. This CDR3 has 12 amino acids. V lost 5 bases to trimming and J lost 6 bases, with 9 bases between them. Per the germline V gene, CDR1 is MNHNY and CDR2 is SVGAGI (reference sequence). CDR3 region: CASSPQFDTQYF. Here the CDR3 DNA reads TGTGCCAGCAGTCCCCAATTTGATACGCAGTATTTT.

The CDR3 spells CAWRGQAYNEQFF. The CDR3 DNA sequence: TGTGCCTGGAGAGGACAGGCCTACAATGAGCAGTTCTTC. The chain is built from TRBV30 and TRBJ2-1; 7 bases align to TRBD1. This CDR3 region has 13 residues. Germline-derived CDR1 and CDR2 are GTSNPN and SVGIG (reference sequence). V gave up 3 bases and J gave up 2 bases; unmatched junction bases: 1.

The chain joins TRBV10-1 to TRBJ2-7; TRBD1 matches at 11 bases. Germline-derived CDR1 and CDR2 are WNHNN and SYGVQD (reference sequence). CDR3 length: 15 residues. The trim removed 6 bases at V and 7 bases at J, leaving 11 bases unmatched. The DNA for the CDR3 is TGCGCCAGCAGGGGTGGACAGGGGGCTGGAGGTGAGCAGTACTTC. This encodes CASRGGQGAGGEQYF.

In DNA, the CDR3 is TGTGCCAGCAGTCCCGGGACTAGCGGGAACACCTACGAGCAGTACTTC. It is translated as CASSPGTSGNTYEQYF. The genes are TRBV6-6 and TRBJ2-7; TRBD2 matches at 13 bases. In germline, CDR1 is MNHNY, CDR2 SVGAGI (reference sequence). Trimming at V came to 5 bases and at J to 2 bases, leaving 6 bases not matched to a gene. This CDR3 spans 16 amino acids.

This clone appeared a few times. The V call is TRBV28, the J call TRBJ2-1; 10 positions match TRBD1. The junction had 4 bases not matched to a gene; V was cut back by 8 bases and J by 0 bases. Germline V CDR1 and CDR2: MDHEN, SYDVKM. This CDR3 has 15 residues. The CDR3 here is CASDRGPSSYNEQFF. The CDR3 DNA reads TGTGCCAGCGACAGGGGGCCGAGCTCCTACAATGAGCAGTTCTTC.

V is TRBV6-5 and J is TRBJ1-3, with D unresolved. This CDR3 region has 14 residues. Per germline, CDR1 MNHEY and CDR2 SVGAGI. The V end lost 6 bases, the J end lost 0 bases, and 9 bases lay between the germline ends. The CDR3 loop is CASRQTFSGNTIYF. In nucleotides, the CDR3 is TGTGCCAGCAGACAGACATTCTCTGGAAACACCATATATTTT.

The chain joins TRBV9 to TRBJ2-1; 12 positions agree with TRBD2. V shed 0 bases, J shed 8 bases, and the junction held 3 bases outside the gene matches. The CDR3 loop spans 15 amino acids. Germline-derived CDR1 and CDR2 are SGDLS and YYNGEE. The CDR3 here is CASSVGLAGVDEQFF. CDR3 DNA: TGTGCCAGCAGCGTAGGACTAGCGGGAGTGGATGAGCAGTTCTTC.

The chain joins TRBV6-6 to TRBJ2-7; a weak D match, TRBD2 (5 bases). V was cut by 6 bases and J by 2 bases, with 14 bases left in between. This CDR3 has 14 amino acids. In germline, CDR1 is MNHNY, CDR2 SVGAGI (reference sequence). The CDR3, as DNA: TGTGCCAGCAGACTTAGCGCGAACGCCTACGAGCAGTACTTC. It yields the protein CASRLSANAYEQYF.

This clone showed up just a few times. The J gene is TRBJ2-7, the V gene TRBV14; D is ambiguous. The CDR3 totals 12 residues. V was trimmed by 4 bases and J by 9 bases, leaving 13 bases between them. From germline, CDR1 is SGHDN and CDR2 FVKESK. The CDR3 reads CASSPLEHGQYF. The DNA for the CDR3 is TGTGCCAGCAGCCCTCTAGAGCATGGGCAGTACTTC.

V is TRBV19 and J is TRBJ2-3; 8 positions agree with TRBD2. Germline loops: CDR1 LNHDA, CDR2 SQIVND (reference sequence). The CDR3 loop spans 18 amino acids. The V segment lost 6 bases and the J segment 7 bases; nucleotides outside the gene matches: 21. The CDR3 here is CASRPSGGGRPHGNTQYF. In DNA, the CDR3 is TGTGCCAGTAGACCCTCCGGGGGCGGGAGGCCCCATGGAAATACGCAGTATTTT.

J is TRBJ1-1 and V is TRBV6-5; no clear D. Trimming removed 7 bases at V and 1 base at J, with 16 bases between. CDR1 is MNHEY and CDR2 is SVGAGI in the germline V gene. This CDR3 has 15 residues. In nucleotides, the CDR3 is TGTGCCAGCACCTCCTTCACCGGGAGGAACACTGAAGCTTTCTTT. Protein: CASTSFTGRNTEAFF.